The 10 T cell receptor beta chains reported below all come from one sample, sequenced in a study of beta chain features in type 1 diabetes. Every bit of the isolated RNA underwent reverse transcription, so sequencing read expressed TCRB transcripts. Produced via immunoSEQ multiplex PCR; TCRdb's table is partial and in-frame only. There are 450,000 or so clones in the sample; around 10% occur only once, and over 0.035% lies in the top ten. Input material: naive CD4+ T cells from blood. These receptors all stem from a young woman in good health.

The chain joins TRBV14 to TRBJ2-3; D is ambiguous. There are 15 residues in the CDR3. The V end lost 3 bases, the J end lost 3 bases, and 13 bases lay between the germline ends. The germline CDR1 and CDR2 sequences are SGHDN and FVKESK. The CDR3 region is CASSQQIASTDTQYF. CDR3 sequence (DNA): TGTGCCAGCAGCCAGCAAATAGCTTCAACAGATACGCAGTATTTT.

This chain joins TRBV5-4 and TRBJ2-5, with 7 bases lining up with TRBD1. CDR1 and CDR2 (germline): SGHNT, YYREEE (reference sequence). With V trimmed by 0 bases and J by 1 base, 6 bases remained unmatched. CDR3 length: 16 residues. The CDR3 here is CASSLAPGQRQETQYF. CDR3 in DNA: TGTGCCAGCAGCTTGGCCCCGGGACAGCGCCAAGAGACCCAGTACTTC.

This clone was seen more than once but under ten times. J is TRBJ2-7 and V is TRBV6-5, with 9 nucleotides matching TRBD1. Per germline, CDR1 MNHEY and CDR2 SVGAGI. V was clipped by 5 bases and J by 2 bases; unmatched bases: 7. The CDR3 runs to 15 residues. The CDR3, as DNA: TGTGCCAGCAGTCACACAGGGGGCTTCGCCTACGAGCAGTACGTC. Protein sequence: CASSHTGGFAYEQYV.

The rearrangement joins TRBV5-6 to TRBJ1-2, with D possibly being TRBD1 (5 bases). There are 16 residues in the CDR3. Germline lookup yields CDR1 SGHDT and CDR2 YYEEEE. Trimming removed 4 bases at V and 2 bases at J, with 18 bases between. CDR3 DNA sequence: TGTGCCAGCAGCCCCCGTTTGGGGGGATGGAACTATGGCTACACCTTC. Protein sequence: CASSPRLGGWNYGYTF.

The genes are TRBV7-2 and TRBJ1-1; D ambiguous. V shed 5 bases and J shed 0 bases, with 7 bases lying between them. The CDR3 runs 13 residues. In germline, CDR1 is SGHTA, CDR2 FQGNSA. CDR3 DNA sequence: TGTGCCAGCAGCCGTATCATGAACACTGAAGCTTTCTTT. Its protein is CASSRIMNTEAFF.

CDR3 coding DNA: TGTGCCAGCAGCCCCCTGGGGCGCCCAAGGTCCTACAATGAGCAGTTCTTC. It is translated as CASSPLGRPRSYNEQFF. The V and J genes are TRBV9 and TRBJ2-1; perhaps TRBD1 as D (5 bases). V was trimmed by 4 bases and J by 1 base, leaving 18 bases between them. Germline V gene lookup returns CDR1 SGDLS and CDR2 YYNGEE. The CDR3 spans 17 residues.

This clone was counted once. This sequence joins TRBV5-1 and TRBJ1-1; TRBD1 matches at 9 bases. The CDR3 sequence is 14 residues long. From germline, CDR1 is SGHRS and CDR2 YFSETQ. With V trimmed by 5 bases and J by 1 base, 3 bases remained unmatched. The CDR3 protein is CASRRGQGNTEAFF. The CDR3 coding sequence is TGCGCCAGCAGGCGGGGACAGGGGAACACTGAAGCTTTCTTT.

The table lists this clone with a few counts. The chain is built from TRBV27 and TRBJ2-7, with D possibly called TRBD1 or TRBD2 (5 bases each). V was shortened by 6 bases and J by 4 bases, with 16 bases between the two germline ends. Germline V lookup: CDR1 MNHEY, CDR2 SMNVEV (reference sequence). The CDR3 contains 14 residues. CDR3 in amino acids: CASRMLGTPYEQYV. CDR3 in DNA: TGTGCCAGCAGGATGCTCGGGACCCCTTACGAGCAGTACGTC.

This clone occurred a few times. The V gene is TRBV6-1, the J gene TRBJ2-5; unclear D gene. Germline CDR1 reads MNHNS; CDR2 reads SASEGT. This CDR3 has 16 residues. V was shortened by 0 bases and J by 9 bases, with 20 bases between the two germline ends. CDR3 bases: TGTGCCAGCAGTGAAGCATCGAGACAAGCGTTTGTGGCCCAGTACTTC. Translating it yields CASSEASRQAFVAQYF.

The rearrangement uses TRBV21-1 and TRBJ2-7; the table gives TRBD1 as D, unverified against the DNA. TRBV21-1 is deemed a pseudogene. CDR3 length: 15 residues. The CDR3 is CASSKQGGQGHEQYF. The CDR3 DNA sequence: TGTGCCAGCAGCAAACAGGGCGGACAGGGTCACGAGCAGTACTTC.